This TCR beta chain was documented in a study of blood T cells in healthy people across ages. Study-wide context: Capture by template switching was about one barcoded beta molecule per two T cells.

Study-level points and caveats: In older individuals, TCR beta diversity per million T cells was lower, falling roughly linearly with age.

CDR1 DFQATT and CDR2 SNEGSKA come from the germline V gene (reference sequence). This CDR3 has 15 amino acids. The V and J ends lost 6 bases and 1 base respectively, with 16 bases between them. The authors drew about 9.9 milliliters of peripheral blood from each donor. The use of a sample-barcoded 5' primer and a J-beta primer mix characterized a second PCR of 7 to 11 cycles. There were at least 2.5 million CDR3-containing paired-end reads obtained from each sample. TCRdb called the 5' RACE reads again in MiXCR, with one record for every CDR3 protein. The sample includes under 950,000 distinct CDR3 sequences, 20% to 25% of them seen just once. To note about this clonotype: What it recognizes is unknown.

The sequencing sample was made of blood. The chain recombines TRBV20-1 with TRBJ2-4; TRBD2 is a possible D gene (5 bases). The sequence derives from a man aged 65 to 79 in good health. The CDR3 nucleotides read TGCAGTGCCCGGGGAGTATTTCGGGCCAAAAACATTCAGTACTTC. It translates to CSARGVFRAKNIQYF.